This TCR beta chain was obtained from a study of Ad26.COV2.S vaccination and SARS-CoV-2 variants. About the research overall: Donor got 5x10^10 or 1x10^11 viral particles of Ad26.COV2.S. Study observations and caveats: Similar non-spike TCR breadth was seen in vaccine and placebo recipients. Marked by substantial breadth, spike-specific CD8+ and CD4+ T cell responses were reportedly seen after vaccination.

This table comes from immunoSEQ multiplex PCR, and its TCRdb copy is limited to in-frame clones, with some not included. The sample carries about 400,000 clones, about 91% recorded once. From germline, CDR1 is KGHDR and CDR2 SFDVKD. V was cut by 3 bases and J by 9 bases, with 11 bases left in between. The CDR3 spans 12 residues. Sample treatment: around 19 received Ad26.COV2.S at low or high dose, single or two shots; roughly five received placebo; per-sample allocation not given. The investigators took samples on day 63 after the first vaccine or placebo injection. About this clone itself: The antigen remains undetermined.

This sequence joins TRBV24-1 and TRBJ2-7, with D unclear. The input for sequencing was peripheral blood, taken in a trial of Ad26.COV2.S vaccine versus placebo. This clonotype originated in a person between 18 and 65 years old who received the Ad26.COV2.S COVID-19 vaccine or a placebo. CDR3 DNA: TGTGCCACCAGTGATGGCAGGTCACGGCAGTACTTC. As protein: CATSDGRSRQYF.